This T cell receptor beta chain was recovered during a study of blood T cell repertoires in COVID-19. The data were produced by immunoSEQ multiplex PCR, yet TCRdb's version contains in-frame clones alone and is incomplete. The sample includes about 59,000 clones, roughly 87% of them seen just once. The sequence was collected from a man at least 80 years old in a cohort sampled during active COVID-19. The sample was peripheral blood.

CDR3 DNA: TGTGCCAGCAGCTTCCGGGACTTAGGCTACGAGCAGTACTTC. This codes for CASSFRDLGYEQYF. The chain is built from TRBV7-2 and TRBJ2-7; TRBD2 is a possible D gene (6 bases). V lost 3 bases to trimming and J lost 3 bases, with 12 bases between them. In germline, CDR1 is SGHTA, CDR2 FQGNSA. This CDR3 spans 14 amino acids.